The clone carrying this TCR beta chain was recorded once. What it binds is not known. Some clones are missing from TCRdb's copy, which holds only in-frame ones; the method was immunoSEQ multiplex PCR. The sample holds 45,000 to 55,000 clones, around 93% seen once. The sample comes from a study of graft-versus-host responses after intestinal transplantation. Study observations and caveats: GvH clones were identified in recipient marrow, with some first appearing in ileum or blood.

V was clipped by 6 bases and J by 0 bases; unmatched bases: 7. CDR1 is MNHEY, CDR2 SVGAGI, per germline. The length of the CDR3 is 15 residues. J is TRBJ2-7 and V is TRBV6-5, with 8 positions matching TRBD1. This receptor was identified in a human patient who received an intestinal transplant, so some T cells may come from the graft donor. The sequencing used PBMCs, collected 750 to 800 days after a first intestinal transplant, on the day of a second. CDR3 coding DNA: TGTGCCAGCAGGCCCCGGGACAGGAGCTCCTACGAGCAGTACTTC. Translation: CASRPRDRSSYEQYF.